These T cell receptor beta chains were read from a single sample in a study of cytomegalovirus exposure and HLA in healthy donors. TCRdb's copy holds only in-frame clones and misses some; the assay was immunoSEQ multiplex PCR. The table has over 130,000 clones, approximately 70% seen once. The sample consisted of PBMCs. The receptors originated from a woman in her 30s in good health and CMV-seronegative. CDR3s include the opening cysteine and the closing phenylalanine or tryptophan. D genes are given only for firm matches. Only part of the rows carry a size: once, few, many, or a class if the clone is expanded.

v_call,j_call,clone_size,d_call,cdr3_aa,cdr3_nt
TRBV7-8,TRBJ2-7,-,TRBD2,CASSFIAGARAQYF,TGTGCCAGCAGCTTTATAGCGGGTGCCCGCGCGCAGTACTTC
TRBV11-2,TRBJ1-1,-,-,CASSSQGLTEAFF,TGTGCCAGCAGCTCACAGGGTCTCACTGAAGCTTTCTTT
TRBV29-1,TRBJ2-1,-,TRBD2,CSVTGLAGHNEQFF,TGCAGCGTGACGGGACTAGCGGGACACAATGAGCAGTTCTTC
TRBV18,TRBJ2-5,few,TRBD2,CASSPPGLERSGETQYF,TGTGCCAGCTCACCACCGGGACTAGAGAGGTCCGGGGAGACCCAGTACTTC
TRBV7-2,TRBJ2-3,-,TRBD2,CASSPQAGGRTDTQYF,TGTGCCAGCAGCCCTCAAGCGGGAGGTCGCACAGATACGCAGTATTTT
TRBV5-6,TRBJ2-7,-,-,CASSLFSGDPREQYF,TGTGCCAGCAGCTTATTTTCGGGGGACCCTCGCGAGCAGTACTTC
TRBV6-1,TRBJ1-2,-,-,CASSGPGYGYTF,TGTGCCAGCAGTGGACCAGGCTATGGCTACACCTTC
TRBV30,TRBJ1-3,-,-,CAWTSGVGGNTIYF,TGTGCCTGGACGTCGGGGGTAGGCGGAAACACCATATATTTT
TRBV19,TRBJ2-5,-,TRBD2,CASSAFRLAGVETQYF,TGTGCCAGTAGTGCCTTTCGACTAGCGGGAGTTGAGACCCAGTACTTC
TRBV9,TRBJ1-6,few,TRBD1,CASSETGDVENSPLHF,TGTGCCAGCAGTGAAACAGGGGATGTGGAGAATTCACCCCTCCACTTT
TRBV5-5,TRBJ1-5,few,TRBD1,CASSLGGTGVGQPQHF,TGTGCCAGCAGCTTGGGCGGGACAGGGGTCGGTCAGCCCCAGCATTTT
TRBV11-1,TRBJ1-2,-,-,CASSLGITAGVTGYTF,TGTGCCAGCAGCTTAGGGATCACAGCGGGAGTCACTGGCTACACCTTC
TRBV5-4,TRBJ2-7,-,-,CASSEGVSYEQYF,TGTGCCAGCAGCGAAGGGGTCTCCTACGAGCAGTACTTC
TRBV2,TRBJ2-6,few,-,CARQGPLGGANVLTF,TGTGCCAGGCAGGGTCCTTTAGGTGGGGCCAACGTCCTGACTTTC
TRBV27,TRBJ2-6,-,TRBD1,CASSSGQGARWGANVLTF,TGTGCCAGCAGTTCCGGACAGGGGGCCCGTTGGGGGGCCAACGTCCTGACTTTC
TRBV19,TRBJ2-7,-,-,CASSTLNSARDSSYEQYF,TGTGCCAGTAGTACCCTAAATTCGGCGAGGGATTCTTCCTACGAGCAGTACTTC
TRBV6-6,TRBJ1-1,few,-,CASSYWGRETREAFF,TGTGCCAGCAGTTACTGGGGCCGGGAGACGAGGGAAGCTTTCTTT
TRBV4-1,TRBJ1-1,-,-,CASSHYRTVEDTEAFF,TGCGCCAGCAGCCACTATCGGACAGTGGAGGACACTGAAGCTTTCTTT
TRBV18,TRBJ1-5,-,-,CASSASRTEVQPQHF,TGTGCCAGCTCAGCTTCCCGGACAGAGGTTCAGCCCCAGCATTTT
TRBV19,TRBJ2-6,-,TRBD2,CASMLGGALGANVLTF,TGTGCCAGTATGTTGGGAGGGGCGCTGGGGGCCAACGTCCTGACTTTC
TRBV4-2,TRBJ2-7,-,TRBD2,CASSQSGLAGGGEQYF,TGTGCCAGCAGCCAATCGGGACTAGCGGGAGGGGGTGAGCAGTACTTC
TRBV27,TRBJ2-7,-,-,CASSSPLSYEQYF,TGTGCCAGCAGTTCCCCCCTTTCCTACGAGCAGTACTTC
TRBV6-5,TRBJ2-5,-,TRBD1,CASMPTGLETQYF,TGTGCCAGCATGCCGACAGGGTTAGAGACCCAGTACTTC
TRBV11-2,TRBJ2-1,-,TRBD2,CASSLWWEGYNEQFF,TGTGCCAGCAGCTTATGGTGGGAGGGATACAATGAGCAGTTCTTC
TRBV4-2,TRBJ2-7,-,TRBD2,CASSQVPSGRLAYEQYF,TGTGCCAGCAGCCAAGTACCTAGCGGGAGGCTGGCCTACGAGCAGTACTTC
TRBV6-5,TRBJ2-5,few,-,CASSLAEYQETQYF,TGTGCCAGCAGTTTAGCGGAGTACCAAGAGACCCAGTACTTC
TRBV4-1,TRBJ1-2,-,-,CASSQDPQGYGYTF,TGCGCCAGCAGCCAAGATCCACAGGGCTATGGCTACACCTTC
TRBV5-1,TRBJ1-2,few,-,CASRVTRSGYGYTF,TGTGCCAGCAGGGTAACCCGGTCGGGCTATGGCTACACCTTC
TRBV21-1,TRBJ2-1,-,-,CASSKLTDRAVPQFF,TGTGCCAGCAGCAAACTGACGGACAGGGCAGTACCGCAGTTCTTC
TRBV18,TRBJ2-1,-,-,CASSPGGTYNEQFF,TGTGCCAGCTCACCAGGGGGCACCTACAATGAGCAGTTCTTC
TRBV10-1,TRBJ2-1,few,-,CASSENLLHNEQFF,TGCGCCAGCAGTGAGAATCTTCTCCACAATGAGCAGTTCTTC
TRBV7-9,TRBJ1-2,-,-,CASSSQVAGGYTF,TGTGCCAGCAGCTCACAGGTAGCCGGTGGCTACACCTTC
TRBV11-2,TRBJ1-5,-,-,CASSPLGGADQPQHF,TGTGCCAGCAGCCCACTTGGAGGGGCTGACCAGCCCCAGCATTTT
TRBV7-2,TRBJ2-7,-,-,CASSLEFAATYEQYF,TGTGCCAGCAGCTTAGAGTTCGCGGCCACCTACGAGCAGTACTTC
TRBV5-1,TRBJ2-7,-,-,CASSLDRVVELISEQYF,TGCGCCAGCAGCTTGGACCGGGTCGTGGAATTAATCTCCGAGCAGTACTTC
TRBV12-5,TRBJ2-5,-,TRBD2,CASGLGLAGPVGETQYF,TGTGCTAGTGGTTTGGGTCTAGCGGGCCCGGTTGGGGAGACCCAGTACTTC
TRBV29-1,TRBJ2-7,-,TRBD1,CSVHDRAEQYF,TGCAGCGTGCACGACAGGGCCGAGCAGTACTTC